Below are 22 T cell receptor beta chains sequenced from a single sample in a study of cytomegalovirus exposure and HLA in healthy donors. PCR was performed using 60 Vbeta and 13 Jbeta primers. The data were produced by immunoSEQ multiplex PCR, yet TCRdb's version contains in-frame clones alone and is incomplete. The sample includes 130,000 or so clones, around 82% of them seen just once. The sample comprised PBMCs. The receptors here all came from a man between 18 and 29 years old in good health and CMV-seropositive.

The chain combines TRBV5-4 with TRBJ2-7, with D possibly being TRBD1 (6 bases). Germline V lookup: CDR1 SGHNT, CDR2 YYREEE (reference sequence). V was trimmed by 0 bases and J by 5 bases, leaving 21 bases between them. The CDR3 contains 17 residues. CDR3 DNA: TGTGCCAGCAGCTTGGTGAAGTTTGCAGGGGAGTACGACGAGCAGTACTTC. This encodes CASSLVKFAGEYDEQYF.

This sequence joins TRBV28 and TRBJ1-2; the match to TRBD1 covers 7 bases. This CDR3 has 13 residues. V lost 5 bases and J lost 7; bases outside the gene matches: 7. Germline V gives CDR1 MDHEN, CDR2 SYDVKM. The CDR3 spells CASSLGGAGGYTF. The CDR3 DNA sequence: TGTGCCAGCAGTCTAGGGGGCGCAGGTGGCTACACCTTC.

The chain couples TRBV28 to TRBJ2-5; 11 nucleotides match TRBD2. The length of the CDR3 is 15 residues. The V segment lost 8 bases and the J segment 1 base; nucleotides outside the gene matches: 6. Germline V gene sequence: CDR1 MDHEN, CDR2 SYDVKM. CDR3 sequence: CASGTGTSGQETQYF. The CDR3 nucleotides are TGTGCCAGCGGCACCGGGACTAGCGGCCAAGAGACCCAGTACTTC.

In its sample, this clone was seen once. CDR3 DNA: TGTGCCAGCAGCGGAACAGGGGCCGGGGATACGCAGTATTTT. Translation: CASSGTGAGDTQYF. V gene TRBV9 combines with J gene TRBJ2-3; TRBD1 aligns across 7 bases. The V and J ends lost 3 bases and 6 bases, in that order; junction bases with no gene match: 7. Germline assignment: CDR1 SGDLS and CDR2 YYNGEE. The CDR3 is 14 amino acids. The variable domain in full, completed from reference TRBV9 and TRBJ2-3, reads DSGVTQTPKHLITATGQRVTLRCSPRSGDLSVYWYQQSLDQGLQFLIQYYNGEERAKGNILERFSAQQFPDLHSELNLSSLELGDSALYFCASSGTGAGDTQYFGPGTRLTVL.

This clone was counted once. The chain employs TRBV2 and TRBJ1-2, with D possibly being TRBD1 (5 bases). The germline gives CDR1 SNHLY, CDR2 FYNNEI. The CDR3 totals 10 residues. The V end lost 10 bases, the J end lost 8 bases, and 11 bases lay between the germline ends. CDR3 amino acids: CAIPPGGYTF. CDR3 nucleotide sequence: TGTGCCATCCCTCCAGGGGGCTACACCTTC.

This clone was seen only a few times. The gene calls are TRBV30 and TRBJ2-7, with D possibly TRBD1 on 5 matching bases. Germline V gene sequence: CDR1 GTSNPN, CDR2 SVGIG (reference sequence). The V and J ends lost 1 base and 4 bases respectively, with 8 bases between them. This CDR3 is 12 amino acids long. As DNA, the CDR3 is TGTGCCTGGAGTGATCCAGGGTACGAGCAGTACTTC. Translation: CAWSDPGYEQYF. Drawing the rest from reference TRBV30 and TRBJ2-7, the complete variable domain is SQTIHQWPATLVQPVGSPLSLECTVEGTSNPNLYWYRQAAGRGLQLLFYSVGIGQISSEVPQNLSASRPQDRQFILSSKKLLLSDSGFYLCAWSDPGYEQYFGPGTRLTVT.

The chain employs TRBV2 and TRBJ2-2; TRBD1 matches at 10 bases. Germline assignment: CDR1 SNHLY and CDR2 FYNNEI. The CDR3 sequence is 14 residues long. The CDR3 DNA is TGTGTATGGACCGGGACAGGGGTGACCGGGGAGCTGTTTTTT. It codes for CVWTGTGVTGELFF.

This chain links TRBV4-1 with TRBJ1-1; possible D gene TRBD1, 6 bases. V was cut by 3 bases and J by 7 bases, with 24 bases left in between. The CDR3 has 17 residues. CDR1 and CDR2 (germline): MGHRA, YSYEKL. CDR3 amino acids: CASSQDRRVRTLLEAFF. The CDR3 DNA sequence: TGCGCCAGCAGCCAGGACAGAAGGGTACGGACCCTCCTTGAAGCTTTCTTT.

This chain connects TRBV5-6 to TRBJ2-7, with D perhaps TRBD1 (5 bases). Germline V gene data show CDR1 as SGHDT and CDR2 as YYEEEE. The CDR3 contains 14 residues. With 4 bases removed from V and 1 base from J, the gap between germline ends came to 12 bases. CDR3 sequence reads: CASSLPGQSYEQYF. DNA of the CDR3: TGTGCCAGCAGCCTCCCAGGACAATCCTACGAGCAGTACTTC.

The J gene is TRBJ1-3, the V gene TRBV4-1, with D tentatively TRBD1 (6 bases). Trimming stripped 4 bases from V and 0 bases from J, with 10 bases between. The CDR3 consists of 15 residues. Germline-derived CDR1 and CDR2 are MGHRA and YSYEKL. CDR3 region: CASSRPRGSGNTIYF. Written as DNA, the CDR3 is TGCGCCAGCAGCCGCCCCAGGGGCTCTGGAAACACCATATATTTT.

This sequence joins TRBV7-2 and TRBJ2-5, with 7 bases aligning to TRBD2. Germline V CDR1 and CDR2: SGHTA, FQGNSA. The CDR3 has 15 amino acids. Trimming cost V 1 base and J 5 bases; bases outside gene matches: 7. CDR3 loop: CASSLVGREMETQYF. The CDR3 DNA is TGTGCCAGCAGCTTAGTTGGGCGGGAGATGGAGACCCAGTACTTC.

The V and J genes are TRBV27 and TRBJ2-2; D is possibly TRBD1 (6 bases). The V end was cut by 5 bases, the J end by 0 bases, with 10 bases between. The CDR3 loop spans 15 amino acids. Germline CDR1 is MNHEY and CDR2 is SMNVEV (reference sequence). The CDR3 sequence is CASSPDRSNTGELFF. The CDR3 DNA sequence: TGTGCCAGCAGTCCCGACAGGTCGAACACCGGGGAGCTGTTTTTT.

The chain is built from TRBV7-2 and TRBJ2-7; 7 bases agree with TRBD2. The V and J ends lost 0 bases and 0 bases, in that order; junction bases with no gene match: 5. The CDR3 contains 16 residues. Germline V gives CDR1 SGHTA, CDR2 FQGNSA. DNA for the CDR3: TGTGCCAGCAGCTTAGCGGCTAGCGGCCTCTCCTACGAGCAGTACTTC. Encoded protein: CASSLAASGLSYEQYF.

This chain links TRBV2 with TRBJ1-4; D is unresolved. Trimming took off 8 bases at V and 3 bases at J, with 13 bases between the two ends. The CDR3 has 14 residues. Germline V CDR1 and CDR2: SNHLY, FYNNEI. The CDR3 bases are TGTGCCAGCTATGGCGGAGGGCCTAATGAAAAACTGTTTTTT. It yields the protein CASYGGGPNEKLFF. The full variable domain, with the rest looked up from reference TRBV2 and TRBJ1-4, is EPEVTQTPSHQVTQMGQEVILRCVPISNHLYFYWYRQILGQKVEFLVSFYNNEISEKSEIFDDQFSVERPDGSNFTLKIRSTKLEDSAMYFCASYGGGPNEKLFFGSGTQLSVL.

The chain links TRBV30 to TRBJ2-3, with TRBD1 matching over 9 bases. Germline values: CDR1 GTSNPN, CDR2 SVGIG (reference sequence). With 4 bases clipped from V and 6 bases from J, the junction kept 2 bases outside the gene matches. There are 12 residues in the CDR3. CDR3 DNA: TGTGCCTGGAACAGGGGGCCGGATACGCAGTATTTT. It yields the protein CAWNRGPDTQYF.

This chain's CDR3 is CASSLTGVATDTQYF. DNA of the CDR3: TGTGCCAGCAGCCTTACAGGGGTTGCCACAGATACGCAGTATTTT. This sequence joins TRBV7-9 and TRBJ2-3; TRBD1 matches at 7 bases. Germline loops: CDR1 SEHNR, CDR2 FQNEAQ (reference sequence). The CDR3 spans 15 residues. Trimming cost V 5 bases and J 2 bases; bases outside gene matches: 7. The complete variable domain, with remaining parts taken from reference TRBV7-9 and TRBJ2-3, reads DTGVSQNPRHKITKRGQNVTFRCDPISEHNRLYWYRQTLGQGPEFLTYFQNEAQLEKSRLLSDRFSAERPKGSFSTLEIQRTEQGDSAMYLCASSLTGVATDTQYFGPGTRLTVL.

Worth noting for this clone: One end of the junction varies from germline; a read error may be responsible. The genes are TRBV27 and TRBJ1-5; TRBD1 matches at 7 bases. The CDR3 sequence is 15 residues long. Germline lookup yields CDR1 MNHEY and CDR2 SMNVEV (reference sequence). This CDR3 is CASSLSGTAYQPQHF. The CDR3 DNA reads TGTGCCAGCAGTCTATCCGGGACAGCCTATCAGCCCCAGCATTTT.

This clone occurred a few times. This chain connects TRBV9 to TRBJ1-5; possible D gene TRBD1, 5 bases. Trimming removed 5 bases from V and 0 bases from J, with 15 bases in between. This CDR3 has 16 amino acids. CDR1 is SGDLS, CDR2 YYNGEE, per germline. The chain's CDR3 is CASSGGSPYSNQPQHF. The CDR3 nucleotides read TGTGCCAGCAGTGGGGGGAGCCCCTATAGCAATCAGCCCCAGCATTTT.

The chain links TRBV4-1 to TRBJ2-7; TRBD1 might be the D (6 bases). The CDR3 has 14 residues. The germline CDR1 and CDR2 sequences are MGHRA and YSYEKL. V was cut by 1 base and J by 3 bases, with 10 bases left in between. This CDR3 is CASSQVQGSYEQYF. The CDR3 nucleotides are TGCGCCAGCAGCCAAGTCCAGGGGAGCTACGAGCAGTACTTC.

The chain employs TRBV5-6 and TRBJ1-5, with a tentative D call TRBD1 (5 bases). The germline CDR1 and CDR2 sequences are SGHDT and YYEEEE. The length of the CDR3 is 15 residues. Trimming left V 0 bases short and J 3 bases short, with 10 bases between. CDR3 amino acids: CASSLADRTNQPQHF. In DNA, the CDR3 is TGTGCCAGCAGCTTGGCCGACAGAACCAATCAGCCCCAGCATTTT. The whole variable domain, filled in from reference TRBV5-6 and TRBJ1-5, reads DAGVTQSPTHLIKTRGQQVTLRCSPKSGHDTVSWYQQALGQGPQFIFQYYEEEERQRGNFPDRFSGHQFPNYSSELNVNALLLGDSALYLCASSLADRTNQPQHFGDGTRLSIL.

The chain couples TRBV5-4 to TRBJ1-1, with a weak D call TRBD1 (6 bases). The V end was cut by 0 bases, the J end by 4 bases, with 16 bases between. The CDR3 runs to 16 residues. The germline V gene has CDR1 SGHNT and CDR2 YYREEE (reference sequence). CDR3 residues: CASSLVIGQGLTEAFF. CDR3 DNA sequence: TGTGCCAGCAGCTTGGTTATCGGGCAGGGGCTCACTGAAGCTTTCTTT. Full variable domain (missing parts from reference TRBV5-4 and TRBJ1-1): ETGVTQSPTHLIKTRGQQVTLRCSSQSGHNTVSWYQQALGQGPQFIFQYYREEENGRGNFPPRFSGLQFPNYSSELNVNALELDDSALYLCASSLVIGQGLTEAFFGQGTRLTVV.

The chain uses TRBV2 and TRBJ1-1; maybe TRBD1 (6 bases). Germline CDR1 SNHLY, CDR2 FYNNEI. Trimming cost V 4 bases and J 1 base, with 13 bases left between them. The CDR3 loop spans 15 amino acids. The CDR3 DNA reads as TGTGCCAGCAGTGCAGGGGCAACAAGGAACACTGAAGCTTTCTTT. This gives the protein CASSAGATRNTEAFF.